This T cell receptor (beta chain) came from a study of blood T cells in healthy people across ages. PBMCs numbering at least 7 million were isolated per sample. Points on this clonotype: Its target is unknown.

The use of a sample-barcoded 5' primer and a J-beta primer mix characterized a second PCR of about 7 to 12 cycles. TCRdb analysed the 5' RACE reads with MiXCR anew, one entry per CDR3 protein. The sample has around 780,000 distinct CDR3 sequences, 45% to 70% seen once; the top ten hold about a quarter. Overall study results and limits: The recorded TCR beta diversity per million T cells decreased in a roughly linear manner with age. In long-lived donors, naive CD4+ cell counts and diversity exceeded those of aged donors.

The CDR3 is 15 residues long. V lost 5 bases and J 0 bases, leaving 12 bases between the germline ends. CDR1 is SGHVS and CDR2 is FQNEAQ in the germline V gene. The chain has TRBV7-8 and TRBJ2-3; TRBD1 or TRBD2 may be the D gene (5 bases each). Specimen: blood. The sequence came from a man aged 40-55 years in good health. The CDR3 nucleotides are TGTGCCAGCAGCGCGAGGGACCATAGCACAGATACGCAGTATTTT. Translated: CASSARDHSTDTQYF. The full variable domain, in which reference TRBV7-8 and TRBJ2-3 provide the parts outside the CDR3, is GAGVSQSPRYKVAKRGQDVALRCDPISGHVSLFWYQQALGQGPEFLTYFQNEAQLDKSGLPSDRFFAERPEGSVSTLKIQRTQQEDSAVYLCASSARDHSTDTQYFGPGTRLTVL.